A selection of T cell receptor beta chains follows, all from one sample in a study of shared clonotypes between healthy human individuals. Generated by immunoSEQ multiplex PCR, the TCRdb table keeps only in-frame clones and is missing some. The table lists around 600,000 clones, 85% to 95% of them singletons. Sequenced sample: naive CD8+ T cells sorted from blood. All receptors come from a woman between 25 and 40 years old in good health. Each CDR3 is given with its conserved first and last residue. A D gene is named only where the DNA matches it firmly. Rows give clone size only sometimes, using once, few, many, or a class for an expanded clone.

v_call: TRBV27; clone_size: NA; j_call: TRBJ2-3; d_call: NA; cdr3_aa: CASSLSPSARPDTQYF; cdr3_nt: TGTGCCAGCAGTTTATCCCCCTCGGCCCGGCCAGATACGCAGTATTTT
v_call: TRBV27; clone_size: NA; j_call: TRBJ1-4; d_call: NA; cdr3_aa: CASSQTRGGHEKLFF; cdr3_nt: TGTGCCAGCAGCCAGACCAGGGGAGGTCACGAAAAACTGTTTTTT
v_call: TRBV5-4; clone_size: NA; j_call: TRBJ2-7; d_call: NA; cdr3_aa: CASSFEAEASYEQYF; cdr3_nt: TGTGCCAGCAGCTTTGAAGCAGAAGCCTCCTACGAGCAGTACTTC
v_call: TRBV19; clone_size: once; j_call: TRBJ1-1; d_call: TRBD1; cdr3_aa: CASSTETGGRMNTEAFF; cdr3_nt: TGTGCCAGTAGTACCGAGACAGGGGGCCGGATGAACACTGAAGCTTTCTTT
v_call: TRBV27; clone_size: NA; j_call: TRBJ2-7; d_call: NA; cdr3_aa: CASSLYAEDTTYEQYF; cdr3_nt: TGTGCCAGCAGTTTATACGCCGAAGACACAACCTACGAGCAGTACTTC
v_call: TRBV19; clone_size: NA; j_call: TRBJ2-1; d_call: NA; cdr3_aa: CASRYSGEQFF; cdr3_nt: TGTGCCAGTAGGTATTCGGGTGAGCAGTTCTTC
v_call: TRBV7-9; clone_size: NA; j_call: TRBJ2-3; d_call: NA; cdr3_aa: CASSRGGGPQYF; cdr3_nt: TGTGCCAGCAGCCGCGGTGGGGGTCCGCAGTATTTT
v_call: TRBV30; clone_size: NA; j_call: TRBJ1-2; d_call: TRBD1; cdr3_aa: CAWSVGTAYGYTF; cdr3_nt: TGTGCCTGGAGTGTGGGGACAGCTTATGGCTACACCTTC
v_call: TRBV2; clone_size: NA; j_call: TRBJ1-4; d_call: NA; cdr3_aa: CASSDWQTNEKLFF; cdr3_nt: TGTGCCAGCAGTGATTGGCAGACAAATGAAAAACTGTTTTTT
v_call: TRBV30; clone_size: NA; j_call: TRBJ1-1; d_call: NA; cdr3_aa: CAWSVGVNTEAFF; cdr3_nt: TGTGCCTGGAGTGTAGGGGTGAACACTGAAGCTTTCTTT
v_call: TRBV19; clone_size: NA; j_call: TRBJ2-7; d_call: NA; cdr3_aa: CASSIMDGTKAYEQYF; cdr3_nt: TGTGCCAGTAGTATAATGGACGGGACAAAGGCCTACGAGCAGTACTTC
v_call: TRBV27; clone_size: NA; j_call: TRBJ2-3; d_call: NA; cdr3_aa: CASSLSSGLYTDTQYF; cdr3_nt: TGTGCCAGCAGTTTATCTAGCGGCCTATACACAGATACGCAGTATTTT
v_call: TRBV29-1; clone_size: few; j_call: TRBJ2-7; d_call: NA; cdr3_aa: CSVAPDSYEQYF; cdr3_nt: TGCAGCGTTGCCCCGGATTCCTACGAGCAGTACTTC
v_call: TRBV25-1; clone_size: few; j_call: TRBJ1-1; d_call: NA; cdr3_aa: CASSAGEHTEAFF; cdr3_nt: TGTGCCAGCAGTGCGGGGGAACACACTGAAGCTTTCTTT
v_call: TRBV14; clone_size: once; j_call: TRBJ2-5; d_call: NA; cdr3_aa: CASSPDSQGLQETQYF; cdr3_nt: TGTGCCAGCAGCCCCGATTCACAGGGACTGCAAGAGACCCAGTACTTC
v_call: TRBV14; clone_size: NA; j_call: TRBJ2-7; d_call: NA; cdr3_aa: CASSQLQGGEQYF; cdr3_nt: TGTGCCAGCAGCCAACTTCAGGGAGGCGAGCAGTACTTC
v_call: TRBV4-2; clone_size: NA; j_call: TRBJ2-7; d_call: NA; cdr3_aa: CASSQGSGSSYEQYF; cdr3_nt: TGTGCCAGCAGCCAAGGATCCGGGAGCTCCTACGAGCAGTACTTC
v_call: TRBV19; clone_size: NA; j_call: TRBJ2-1; d_call: NA; cdr3_aa: CASSIPGSHEQFF; cdr3_nt: TGTGCCAGTAGTATCCCAGGGTCCCATGAGCAGTTCTTC
v_call: TRBV28; clone_size: NA; j_call: TRBJ2-7; d_call: NA; cdr3_aa: CASSQGSHEQHF; cdr3_nt: TGTGCCAGCAGTCAGGGGTCCCACGAGCAGCACTTC
v_call: TRBV9; clone_size: NA; j_call: TRBJ2-7; d_call: NA; cdr3_aa: CASSASGSGYEQYF; cdr3_nt: TGTGCCAGCAGCGCAAGTGGGTCTGGGTACGAGCAGTACTTC
v_call: TRBV4-1; clone_size: NA; j_call: TRBJ1-1; d_call: NA; cdr3_aa: CASSHHPGGSSTEAFF; cdr3_nt: TGCGCCAGCAGCCACCACCCGGGGGGCAGCAGCACTGAAGCTTTCTTT
v_call: TRBV29-1; clone_size: NA; j_call: TRBJ2-7; d_call: NA; cdr3_aa: CSVVDSYEQYF; cdr3_nt: TGCAGCGTGGTTGACAGCTACGAGCAGTACTTC
v_call: TRBV9; clone_size: once; j_call: TRBJ2-3; d_call: TRBD2; cdr3_aa: CASSDGTTEVDTQYF; cdr3_nt: TGTGCCAGCAGCGACGGGACTACCGAAGTAGATACGCAGTATTTT
v_call: TRBV6-5; clone_size: NA; j_call: TRBJ1-4; d_call: NA; cdr3_aa: CASSWTENEKLFF; cdr3_nt: TGTGCCAGCAGCTGGACGGAGAATGAAAAACTGTTTTTT
v_call: TRBV7-2; clone_size: NA; j_call: TRBJ1-2; d_call: NA; cdr3_aa: CASSFPTPDRYYGYTF; cdr3_nt: TGTGCCAGCAGCTTCCCTACTCCGGACAGATACTATGGCTACACCTTC
v_call: TRBV5-8; clone_size: NA; j_call: TRBJ2-7; d_call: TRBD2; cdr3_aa: CASSQEGGTSEGSYEQYF; cdr3_nt: TGTGCCAGCAGCCAAGAAGGAGGGACTAGCGAGGGCTCCTACGAGCAGTACTTC
v_call: TRBV21-1; clone_size: NA; j_call: TRBJ2-7; d_call: NA; cdr3_aa: CASSNYLGYEQYF; cdr3_nt: TGTGCCAGCAGCAATTATTTAGGGTACGAGCAGTACTTC
v_call: TRBV19; clone_size: once; j_call: TRBJ2-1; d_call: TRBD2; cdr3_aa: CASRSGILAGPGRNEQFF; cdr3_nt: TGTGCCAGTAGATCCGGTATCTTAGCGGGCCCAGGGAGGAATGAGCAGTTCTTC
v_call: TRBV21-1; clone_size: NA; j_call: TRBJ2-1; d_call: NA; cdr3_aa: CASSKVKKAETPYNEQFF; cdr3_nt: TGTGCCAGCAGCAAAGTCAAGAAGGCGGAAACTCCGTACAATGAGCAGTTCTTC
v_call: TRBV7-9; clone_size: NA; j_call: TRBJ2-7; d_call: TRBD1; cdr3_aa: CASSPSRDRGPYEQYF; cdr3_nt: TGTGCCAGCAGCCCAAGCCGGGACAGGGGACCCTACGAGCAGTACTTC
v_call: TRBV27; clone_size: NA; j_call: TRBJ2-2; d_call: TRBD2; cdr3_aa: CASSEIAGRTGELFF; cdr3_nt: TGTGCCAGCAGTGAAATAGCGGGACGGACCGGGGAGCTGTTTTTT
v_call: TRBV7-9; clone_size: NA; j_call: TRBJ2-1; d_call: NA; cdr3_aa: CASSRLNEQFF; cdr3_nt: TGTGCCAGCAGCAGGTTAAATGAGCAGTTCTTC
v_call: TRBV11-2; clone_size: NA; j_call: TRBJ2-3; d_call: TRBD2; cdr3_aa: CASSSLAGRIDTQYF; cdr3_nt: TGTGCCAGCAGCTCCTTAGCGGGAAGAATAGATACGCAGTATTTT
v_call: TRBV7-8; clone_size: NA; j_call: TRBJ1-5; d_call: NA; cdr3_aa: CASSLGGNDQPQHF; cdr3_nt: TGTGCCAGCAGCTTAGGCGGGAACGACCAGCCCCAGCATTTT
v_call: TRBV28; clone_size: NA; j_call: TRBJ2-7; d_call: NA; cdr3_aa: CASTENGGSWAYEQYF; cdr3_nt: TGTGCCAGCACGGAAAACGGGGGCAGTTGGGCCTACGAGCAGTACTTC
v_call: TRBV11-2; clone_size: NA; j_call: TRBJ1-2; d_call: TRBD1; cdr3_aa: CASRPRVGTGAAYGYTF; cdr3_nt: TGTGCCAGCAGGCCAAGAGTCGGGACAGGGGCGGCCTATGGCTACACCTTC
v_call: TRBV27; clone_size: few; j_call: TRBJ1-1; d_call: NA; cdr3_aa: CASSAGQSLGDTEAFF; cdr3_nt: TGTGCCAGCAGTGCCGGACAGTCGCTGGGGGACACTGAAGCTTTCTTT
v_call: TRBV30; clone_size: NA; j_call: TRBJ2-7; d_call: TRBD1; cdr3_aa: CAWTDRLFYEQYF; cdr3_nt: TGTGCCTGGACGGACAGGTTATTTTACGAGCAGTACTTC
v_call: TRBV2; clone_size: NA; j_call: TRBJ2-2; d_call: TRBD2; cdr3_aa: CASRGPGLVYTGELFF; cdr3_nt: TGTGCCAGCAGAGGTCCGGGACTAGTTTACACCGGGGAGCTGTTTTTT